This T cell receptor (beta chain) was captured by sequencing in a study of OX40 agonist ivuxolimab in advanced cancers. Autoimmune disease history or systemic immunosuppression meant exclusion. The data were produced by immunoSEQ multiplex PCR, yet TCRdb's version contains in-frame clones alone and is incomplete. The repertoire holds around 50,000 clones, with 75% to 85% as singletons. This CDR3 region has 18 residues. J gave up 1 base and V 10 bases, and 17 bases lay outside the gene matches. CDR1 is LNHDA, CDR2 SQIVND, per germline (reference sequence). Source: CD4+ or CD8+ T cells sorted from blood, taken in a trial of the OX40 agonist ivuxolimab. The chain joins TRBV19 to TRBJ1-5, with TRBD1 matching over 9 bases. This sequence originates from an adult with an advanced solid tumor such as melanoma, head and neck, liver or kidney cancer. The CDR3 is CATHTPGQGLLSNQPQHF. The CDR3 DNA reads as TGTGCCACTCACACTCCGGGACAGGGTTTATTGAGCAATCAGCCCCAGCATTTT.